These T cell receptor beta chains were read from a single sample in a study of PD-1 blockade in classical Hodgkin lymphoma. Here immunoSEQ multiplex PCR was the method, and the copy in TCRdb shows in-frame clones only, minus some. The repertoire holds about 44,000 clones, with around three fifths as singletons. This sample comprised peripheral blood mononuclear cells (PBMCs), obtained before the fourth cycle of nivolumab. The receptors come from a human donor with classical Hodgkin lymphoma. Both conserved end residues are part of each CDR3. Fields, in order: clone size, J gene, D gene, V gene, CDR3 DNA, CDR3 protein. A D gene is named only where the DNA matches it firmly. Only part of the rows carry a size: once, few, many, or a class if the clone is expanded.

>-|TRBJ1-1|TRBD1|TRBV10-2
TGCGCCAGCAGTGAGCGGGACAGGGGCGTGAACACTGAAGCTTTCTTT
CASSERDRGVNTEAFF
>-|TRBJ1-6|-|TRBV27
TGTGCCAGCAGTTTTTCCGAACCCCATTCACCCCTCCACTTT
CASSFSEPHSPLHF
>many|TRBJ1-1|-|TRBV7-9
TGTGCCAGCAGCCCCCAAGGGAGATTGAACACTGAAGCTTTCTTT
CASSPQGRLNTEAFF
>few|TRBJ2-1|-|TRBV7-8
TGTGCCAGCAGCTTACCCGGTTTCGCAGGCTATGAGCAGTTCTTC
CASSLPGFAGYEQFF
>-|TRBJ1-2|-|TRBV6-6
TGTGCCAGCAGGGGACGGGGCTATGGCTACACCTTC
CASRGRGYGYTF
>-|TRBJ1-2|-|TRBV7-2
TGTGCCAGCAGCTTAGGGCAAAGCTACTATGGCTACACCTTC
CASSLGQSYYGYTF
>-|TRBJ2-2|-|TRBV6-5
TGTGCCAGCAGTTACTCGCTAGCGATTACCGGGGAGCTGTTTTTT
CASSYSLAITGELFF
>few|TRBJ2-6|-|TRBV27
TGTGCCAGCAGTCTGATGAACTCTGGGGCCAACGTCCTGACTTTC
CASSLMNSGANVLTF
>-|TRBJ1-3|-|TRBV19
TGTGCCAGTAGTACGGACGGGGCCTCTGGAAACACCATATATTTT
CASSTDGASGNTIYF
>-|TRBJ1-1|-|TRBV5-6
TGTGCCAGCAGCTTGTCGTCAGGATCCACTGAAGCTTTCTTT
CASSLSSGSTEAFF
>-|TRBJ2-3|-|TRBV21-1
TGTGCCAGCAGCAAAGGACTAGCGGGAGATATGGATACGCAGTATTTT
CASSKGLAGDMDTQYF
>few|TRBJ2-1|-|TRBV5-4
TGTGCCAGCAGACCTGTCGGGGGTGAGCAGTTCTTC
CASRPVGGEQFF
>-|TRBJ2-7|-|TRBV19
TGTGCCAGTAGTATTGGGGGAACCTACGAGCAGTACTTC
CASSIGGTYEQYF
>-|TRBJ1-4|TRBD1|TRBV28
TGTGCCAGCTCCGCCTCAGGGGGCAGATTACGTAATGAAAAACTGTTTTTT
CASSASGGRLRNEKLFF
>many|TRBJ2-7|TRBD1|TRBV5-6
TGTGCCAGCAGCCCGGGGAGGGGGACAGGGTTAGCTTACGAGCAGTACTTC
CASSPGRGTGLAYEQYF
>few|TRBJ2-5|-|TRBV6-1
TGTGCCAGCAGTGGATTCAAGGGGCAAGAGACCCAGTACTTC
CASSGFKGQETQYF
>-|TRBJ2-1|-|TRBV6-5
TGTGCCAGCAAAGGTTGGGGGTTCCATGAGCAGTTCTTC
CASKGWGFHEQFF